The following is a T cell receptor (beta chain) sequence with its context. Its antigen is unknown. The study ran its PCR with 60 Vbeta and 13 Jbeta primers. Profiling relied on immunoSEQ multiplex PCR, and the TCRdb table lists in-frame clones only, not all of them. The sample has under 200,000 clones, 75% to 90% seen once. This sample was taken from a study of cytomegalovirus exposure and HLA in healthy donors. The study's findings and limits: Sequencing probably produced one cluster of sequence variants that were highly shared. TCR beta sequences numbering about 17,000 were associated with HLA alleles at 0.05 false discovery rate in a later analysis.

The CDR3 extends over 12 amino acids. V was pared by 6 bases and J by 4 bases, with 9 bases between. Germline CDR1 reads LNHDA; CDR2 reads SQIVND (reference sequence). Sequencing was carried out using PBMCs. The origin of this receptor is a young woman in good health and CMV-seronegative. The chain couples TRBV19 to TRBJ1-1; D may be TRBD1 (6 bases). This CDR3 is CASSKGGTEAFF. In DNA, the CDR3 is TGTGCCAGTAGCAAAGGGGGCACTGAAGCTTTCTTT. Supplemented by reference TRBV19 and TRBJ1-1, the full variable domain reads DGGITQSPKYLFRKEGQNVTLSCEQNLNHDAMYWYRQDPGQGLRLIYYSQIVNDFQKGDIAEGYSVSREKKESFPLTVTSAQKNPTAFYLCASSKGGTEAFFGQGTRLTVV.